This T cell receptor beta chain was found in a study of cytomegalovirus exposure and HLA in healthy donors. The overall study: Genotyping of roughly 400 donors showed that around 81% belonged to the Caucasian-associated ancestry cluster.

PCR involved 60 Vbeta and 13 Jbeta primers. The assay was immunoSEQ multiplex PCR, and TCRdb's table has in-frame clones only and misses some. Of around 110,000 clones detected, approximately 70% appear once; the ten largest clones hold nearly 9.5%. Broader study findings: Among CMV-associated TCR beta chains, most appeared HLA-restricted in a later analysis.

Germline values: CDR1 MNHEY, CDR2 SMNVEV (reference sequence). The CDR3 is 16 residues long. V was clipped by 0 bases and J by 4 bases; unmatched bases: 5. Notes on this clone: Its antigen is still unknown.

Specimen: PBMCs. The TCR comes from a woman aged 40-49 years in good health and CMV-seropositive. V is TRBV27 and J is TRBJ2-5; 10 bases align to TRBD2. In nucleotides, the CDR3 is TGTGCCAGCAGTTTATCGAAGCGGGAGGGTGGAGAGACCCAGTACTTC. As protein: CASSLSKREGGETQYF.